The 32 T cell receptor beta chains presented below share a single source sample, sequenced in a study of cytomegalovirus exposure and HLA in healthy donors. PCR involved 60 Vbeta and 13 Jbeta primers. Assay used: immunoSEQ multiplex PCR; TCRdb lists only in-frame clones, some missing. The sample consists of about 110,000 clones, around 83% of them appearing once. The sample consisted of PBMCs. The receptors come from a woman between 55 and 75 years old in good health and CMV-seropositive.

The V gene is TRBV7-6, the J gene TRBJ2-1, with 7 nucleotides matching TRBD2. Unmatched junction bases numbered 4, after V lost 1 base and J lost 4 bases. The CDR3 loop spans 15 amino acids. Germline V gene lookup returns CDR1 SGHVS and CDR2 FNYEAQ. The CDR3 here is CASSLEAGAYNEQFF. The CDR3 nucleotides read TGTGCCAGCAGCTTAGAGGCGGGAGCGTACAATGAGCAGTTCTTC.

The chain combines TRBV10-1 with TRBJ1-1, with unresolved D. The CDR3 is 14 residues long. The V end was cut by 4 bases, the J end by 4 bases, with 13 bases between. Germline V gene data show CDR1 as WNHNN and CDR2 as SYGVQD (reference sequence). CDR3 loop: CASSAAGSPTEAFF. CDR3 bases: TGCGCCAGCAGTGCGGCGGGGAGTCCCACTGAAGCTTTCTTT.

CDR3 sequence (DNA): TGTGCCAGCAGTCCCTTCAACAGGGCCTCTGGAAACACCATATATTTT. Amino acids: CASSPFNRASGNTIYF. This sequence joins TRBV6-6 and TRBJ1-3, with D maybe TRBD1 (6 bases). This CDR3 is 16 amino acids long. Trimming cost V 5 bases and J 0 bases, with 14 bases left between them. In germline, CDR1 is MNHNY, CDR2 SVGAGI (reference sequence).

The chain combines TRBV11-2 with TRBJ2-7; the match to TRBD2 covers 11 bases. The V gene end was trimmed by 4 bases and the J gene end by 6 bases; junction bases not matched to a gene: 8. Germline CDR1 reads SGHAT; CDR2 reads FQNNGV. CDR3 length: 15 amino acids. In DNA form, the CDR3 reads TGTGCCAGCAGCTCTACGACTAGCGGGACGGGCGAGCAGTACTTC. This translates into CASSSTTSGTGEQYF.

This sequence joins TRBV28 and TRBJ2-7, with TRBD2 identical over 11 bases. V was pared by 6 bases and J by 7 bases, with 14 bases of the junction left unmatched. The CDR3 loop spans 16 amino acids. Germline CDR1 MDHEN, CDR2 SYDVKM. CDR3 amino acids: CASSGTSGALLGEQYF. The CDR3 DNA sequence: TGTGCCAGCAGCGGGACTAGCGGAGCCCTACTTGGAGAGCAGTACTTC. Variable domain in full (rest from reference TRBV28 and TRBJ2-7): DVKVTQSSRYLVKRTGEKVFLECVQDMDHENMFWYRQDPGLGLRLIYFSYDVKMKEKGDIPEGYSVSREKKERFSLILESASTNQTSMYLCASSGTSGALLGEQYFGPGTRLTVT.

The V and J genes are TRBV5-1 and TRBJ2-5, with D maybe TRBD2 (6 bases). The CDR3 covers 15 residues. Germline assignment: CDR1 SGHRS and CDR2 YFSETQ. Between the trimmed V and J ends, which lost 1 base and 11 bases, there was a span of 21 bases. The CDR3 sequence: CASSLRVNREEGQYF. The CDR3 nucleotides read TGCGCCAGCAGCTTGCGGGTAAATCGAGAGGAGGGACAGTACTTC.

The chain carries TRBV4-2 and TRBJ1-5, with a possible D match to TRBD1 (6 bases). With 0 bases removed from V and 6 bases from J, the gap between germline ends came to 18 bases. The CDR3 loop spans 17 amino acids. Germline V lookup: CDR1 LGHNA, CDR2 YNFKEQ. This CDR3 reads CASSQEQAGGGFQPQHF. The CDR3 region has the DNA TGTGCCAGCAGCCAAGAGCAGGCGGGGGGCGGTTTTCAGCCCCAGCATTTT.

This sequence joins TRBV7-9 and TRBJ2-1; 9 bases agree with TRBD2. Looked up from germline, CDR1 is SEHNR and CDR2 is FQNEAQ (reference sequence). J gave up 8 bases and V 4 bases, and 18 bases lay outside the gene matches. CDR3 length: 18 residues. This CDR3 reads CASSSTLWREGRFDEQFF. In nucleotides, the CDR3 is TGTGCCAGCAGCTCTACCCTTTGGCGGGAGGGCCGGTTCGATGAGCAGTTCTTC.

This sequence joins TRBV7-9 and TRBJ1-3, with 8 bases matching TRBD1. The trim removed 5 bases at V and 3 bases at J, leaving 12 bases unmatched. Germline CDR1 is SEHNR and CDR2 is FQNEAQ (reference sequence). The CDR3 spans 17 residues. The CDR3 coding sequence is TGTGCCAGCAGCCATCGACTTGGACAGGGTGGTGGAAACACCATATATTTT. This gives the protein CASSHRLGQGGGNTIYF.

V is TRBV28 and J is TRBJ2-1, with 9 positions matching TRBD2. CDR1 MDHEN and CDR2 SYDVKM come from the germline V gene. This CDR3 comprises 16 residues. V shed 1 base, J shed 3 bases, and the junction held 4 bases outside the gene matches. The CDR3 spells CASSLLPSGIYNEQFF. CDR3 DNA: TGTGCCAGCAGTTTATTACCTAGCGGGATCTACAATGAGCAGTTCTTC.

The genes are TRBV4-1 and TRBJ2-5, with D perhaps TRBD2 (5 bases). V shed 0 bases and J shed 7 bases, with 24 bases lying between them. The CDR3 sequence is 18 residues long. Germline V gene sequence: CDR1 MGHRA, CDR2 YSYEKL. CDR3 sequence (DNA): TGCGCCAGCAGCCAAGATATGAGAGGGAGTGGACTCCCCCGGACCCAGTACTTC. Encoded protein: CASSQDMRGSGLPRTQYF.

The V call is TRBV6-1, the J call TRBJ2-1, with TRBD2 as a possible D gene (5 bases). Germline CDR1 MNHNS, CDR2 SASEGT. The CDR3 runs to 16 residues. Between the trimmed V and J ends, which lost 1 base and 10 bases, there was a span of 20 bases. The CDR3 DNA is TGTGCCAGCAGTGAAGTAAGTCGTTCCAAGGGCGGGGAGCAGTTCTTC. Translating gives CASSEVSRSKGGEQFF.

The gene calls are TRBV6-4 and TRBJ1-1; TRBD1 matches 8 bases. V lost 8 bases to trimming and J lost 4 bases; unmatched junction nucleotides: 15. Germline values: CDR1 MRHNA, CDR2 SNTAGT. The length of the CDR3 is 16 residues. The CDR3 sequence is CASGNTGGRGCTEAFF. CDR3 coding DNA: TGTGCCAGCGGAAATACAGGGGGTCGGGGTTGCACTGAAGCTTTCTTT.

This sequence joins TRBV4-2 and TRBJ2-7, with 8 nucleotides matching TRBD2. Germline assignment: CDR1 LGHNA and CDR2 YNFKEQ. V trimming: 4 bases; J trimming: 0 bases; junction bases outside the gene matches: 8. This CDR3 is built from 16 residues. In DNA, the CDR3 is TGTGCCAGCAGCCCCAGGGCCGGGGGGGGCTCCTACGAGCAGTACTTC. It encodes CASSPRAGGGSYEQYF.

The chain carries TRBV6-4 and TRBJ1-1; D perhaps matches TRBD1 (5 bases). The V gene's germline CDR1 is MRHNA and CDR2 SNTAGT. The CDR3 is 15 residues long. The ends were cut back, 7 bases at V and 0 bases at J, with 15 bases in the middle. The CDR3 nucleotides are TGTGCCAGCACTCCCTCGGGAGGGGTGAACACTGAAGCTTTCTTT. Protein sequence: CASTPSGGVNTEAFF.

The chain joins TRBV6-5 to TRBJ1-3; the D is unclear. The CDR3 extends over 16 amino acids. The V end lost 0 bases, the J end lost 0 bases, and 9 bases lay between the germline ends. CDR1 is MNHEY, CDR2 SVGAGI, per germline. The CDR3 DNA reads as TGTGCCAGCAGTTACTCGTTTACAGTCTCTGGAAACACCATATATTTT. As protein: CASSYSFTVSGNTIYF.

The chain recombines TRBV2 with TRBJ1-2; no definite D call. Trimming took 3 bases from V and 8 from J, leaving 10 bases between them. CDR1 is SNHLY and CDR2 is FYNNEI in the germline V gene. The CDR3 is 12 amino acids. CDR3 amino acids: CASSDTYGGYTF. The CDR3 nucleotides are TGTGCCAGCAGTGACACTTACGGGGGCTACACCTTC.

The chain combines TRBV27 with TRBJ2-7, with D possibly being TRBD1 (6 bases). V gave up 3 bases and J gave up 0 bases, with 24 bases separating them. The CDR3 sequence is 19 residues long. Germline assignment: CDR1 MNHEY and CDR2 SMNVEV (reference sequence). The CDR3: CASSFQGGGGLRSSYEQYF. The DNA for the CDR3 is TGTGCCAGCAGTTTCCAGGGTGGGGGCGGCCTAAGGAGCTCCTACGAGCAGTACTTC.

This clone has more than one count but fewer than ten. This chain uses TRBV5-4 with TRBJ2-7; no clear D. Germline CDR1 is SGHNT and CDR2 is YYREEE (reference sequence). CDR3 length: 12 amino acids. The germline V and J ends were trimmed by 10 bases and 4 bases, with 15 bases remaining between them. CDR3 in DNA: TGTGCCCGAGAGGCCAATAGATACGAGCAGTACTTC. This gives the protein CAREANRYEQYF. Based on the CDR3 plus reference TRBV5-4 and TRBJ2-7, the full variable domain is ETGVTQSPTHLIKTRGQQVTLRCSSQSGHNTVSWYQQALGQGPQFIFQYYREEENGRGNFPPRFSGLQFPNYSSELNVNALELDDSALYLCAREANRYEQYFGPGTRLTVT.

In its sample, this clone was seen once. This rearrangement joins TRBV19 to TRBJ2-3, with D maybe TRBD2 (5 bases). V was clipped by 4 bases and J by 3 bases, with 14 bases between them. The CDR3 sequence is 15 residues long. Germline-derived CDR1 and CDR2 are LNHDA and SQIVND (reference sequence). The CDR3 region has the DNA TGTGCCAGTAGTACCACGGACTTTTTTACAGATACGCAGTATTTT. Residues: CASSTTDFFTDTQYF. Together with reference TRBV19 and TRBJ2-3, the CDR3 gives the full variable domain: DGGITQSPKYLFRKEGQNVTLSCEQNLNHDAMYWYRQDPGQGLRLIYYSQIVNDFQKGDIAEGYSVSREKKESFPLTVTSAQKNPTAFYLCASSTTDFFTDTQYFGPGTRLTVL.

The chain uses TRBV6-5 and TRBJ2-1, with TRBD2 as a possible D gene (6 bases). Germline CDR1 is MNHEY and CDR2 is SVGAGI. Trimming left V 2 bases short and J 5 bases short, with 13 bases between. The CDR3 spans 15 residues. Here the CDR3 DNA reads TGTGCCAGCAGTTACCAACTAGCACGTAACAATGAGCAGTTCTTC. Its protein is CASSYQLARNNEQFF.

The chain employs TRBV5-1 and TRBJ2-2; perhaps TRBD2 as D (6 bases). V lost 3 bases, J lost 11 bases, and 11 bases lay in between. Germline lookup yields CDR1 SGHRS and CDR2 YFSETQ. The CDR3 consists of 12 residues. CDR3 sequence reads: CASSYLSGELFF. Here the CDR3 DNA reads TGCGCCAGCAGCTACCTTAGCGGCGAGCTGTTTTTT.

The V gene is TRBV5-1, the J gene TRBJ2-5; possibly TRBD1 for D (5 bases). Germline CDR1 reads SGHRS; CDR2 reads YFSETQ. There are 15 residues in the CDR3. Between the trimmed V and J ends, which lost 1 base and 1 base, there was a span of 11 bases. CDR3 nucleotide sequence: TGCGCCAGCAGCTTGAGTACAGGCCGCCAAGAGACCCAGTACTTC. Amino acid sequence: CASSLSTGRQETQYF. The complete variable domain, with remaining parts taken from reference TRBV5-1 and TRBJ2-5, reads KAGVTQTPRYLIKTRGQQVTLSCSPISGHRSVSWYQQTPGQGLQFLFEYFSETQRNKGNFPGRFSGRQFSNSRSEMNVSTLELGDSALYLCASSLSTGRQETQYFGPGTRLLVL.

As DNA, the CDR3 is TGTGCCAGCAGTCCCGGGACATTGTCCAACACTGAAGCTTTCTTT. Its translation is CASSPGTLSNTEAFF. This rearrangement joins TRBV6-5 to TRBJ1-1, with D perhaps matching TRBD1 (6 bases). The CDR3 length is 15 residues. CDR1 and CDR2 (germline): MNHEY, SVGAGI. The V gene lost 5 bases and the J gene lost 2 bases, with 15 bases spanning the gap.

V usage is TRBV7-2 and J usage is TRBJ2-1; 8 bases map to TRBD2. Looked up from germline, CDR1 is SGHTA and CDR2 is FQGNSA. V trimming: 6 bases; J trimming: 8 bases; junction bases outside the gene matches: 12. The CDR3 loop spans 15 amino acids. This chain's CDR3 is CASRQTGLAVYEQFF. The CDR3 DNA reads as TGTGCCAGCAGACAAACCGGACTAGCTGTGTATGAGCAGTTCTTC.

V usage is TRBV19 and J usage is TRBJ1-2, with D possibly matching TRBD1 (6 bases). Germline CDR1 LNHDA, CDR2 SQIVND (reference sequence). Between the trimmed V and J ends, which lost 5 bases and 8 bases, there was a span of 21 bases. This CDR3 comprises 15 residues. CDR3 nucleotides: TGTGCCAGTAGTTGGGGGCCGGGAGGCTTCGGGGGCTACACCTTC. This sequence encodes CASSWGPGGFGGYTF.

V is TRBV7-2 and J is TRBJ1-4; a weak D match, TRBD1 (6 bases). The V end lost 0 bases, the J end lost 8 bases, and 10 bases lay between the germline ends. Germline CDR1 SGHTA, CDR2 FQGNSA. This CDR3 spans 14 amino acids. CDR3 coding DNA: TGTGCCAGCAGCTTAGCGCAGGGGCGGGAAAAACTGTTTTTT. As protein: CASSLAQGREKLFF. Drawing the rest from reference TRBV7-2 and TRBJ1-4, the complete variable domain is GAGVSQSPSNKVTEKGKDVELRCDPISGHTALYWYRQSLGQGLEFLIYFQGNSAPDKSGLPSDRFSAERTGGSVSTLTIQRTQQEDSAVYLCASSLAQGREKLFFGSGTQLSVL.

The rearrangement uses TRBV28 and TRBJ1-4; D gene unclear. This CDR3 comprises 12 residues. V shed 7 bases and J shed 7 bases, with 10 bases lying between them. CDR1 is MDHEN and CDR2 is SYDVKM in the germline V gene. In DNA, the CDR3 is TGTGCCAGCAATTCCCGGGTTGAAAAACTGTTTTTT. It codes for CASNSRVEKLFF. Looking up the rest from reference TRBV28 and TRBJ1-4 gives the full variable domain: DVKVTQSSRYLVKRTGEKVFLECVQDMDHENMFWYRQDPGLGLRLIYFSYDVKMKEKGDIPEGYSVSREKKERFSLILESASTNQTSMYLCASNSRVEKLFFGSGTQLSVL.

The chain links TRBV5-3 to TRBJ2-1, with 8 bases aligning to TRBD1. TRBV5-3 is an open reading frame, and its role is uncertain. V lost 0 bases to trimming and J lost 9 bases; unmatched junction nucleotides: 11. The CDR3 covers 16 residues. Here the CDR3 DNA reads TGTGCCAGAAGCTTGGGGGTAGGCAGGGGGCAAGGTGAGCAGTTCTTC. It specifies CARSLGVGRGQGEQFF.

About this clone: A much more abundant neighbour one base away suggests this may be a read error. The chain is built from TRBV6-5 and TRBJ1-1; 8 positions match TRBD1. CDR1 MNHEY and CDR2 SVGAGI come from the germline V gene. The CDR3 is 13 residues long. CDR3 region: CASTRDRNTEVFF. CDR3 nucleotides: TGTGCCAGCACCCGGGACAGGAATACTGAAGTTTTCTTT.

The rearrangement joins TRBV27 to TRBJ1-5; no reliable D call. The CDR3 spans 14 residues. V lost 3 bases, J lost 0 bases, and 6 bases lay in between. Per germline, CDR1 MNHEY and CDR2 SMNVEV (reference sequence). CDR3 region: CASSLTISNQPQHF. The DNA for the CDR3 is TGTGCCAGCAGTTTGACAATTAGCAATCAGCCCCAGCATTTT.

The chain links TRBV7-6 to TRBJ2-1; 9 bases are a match to TRBD2. The length of the CDR3 is 16 residues. V shed 0 bases and J 8 bases; nucleotides not matched to a gene: 8. The V gene's germline CDR1 is SGHVS and CDR2 FNYEAQ. The CDR3 here is CASSLARREGSHEQFF. In DNA, the CDR3 is TGTGCCAGCAGCTTAGCGCGGCGGGAGGGCTCGCATGAGCAGTTCTTC.